These 15 T cell receptor beta chains were all obtained from the same sample, sequenced in a study of T cell clonality in common variable immunodeficiency. Using immunoSEQ multiplex PCR, the repertoire was profiled, and TCRdb retains in-frame clones only, with some absent. The profile covers fewer than 65,000 clones, none occurring a single time. Sequenced material: peripheral blood mononuclear cells. These receptors originate from a person aged 18 to 70 in good health.

This clone was counted ten times or more. The sequenced fragment ends 3 residues before the CDR3 boundary, so the rest is inferred from the germline J gene. This rearrangement joins TRBV10-3 to TRBJ1-1, with D possibly TRBD1 on 5 matching bases. The germline V and J ends were trimmed by 9 bases and 1 base, with 12 bases remaining between them. CDR3 length equals 13 residues. From germline, CDR1 is ENHRY and CDR2 SYGVKD. CDR3 bases read: TGTGCCATTGCGGGGGGTGGGAACACTGAA. Translating gives CAIAGGGNTE. From start to end, the CDR3 is CAIAGGGNTEAFF.

This clone has at least ten counts. Sequencing ends 3 residues short of the CDR3 end; the germline J gene provides the rest. This sequence joins TRBV5-1 and TRBJ1-6, with D possibly TRBD1 on 5 matching bases. The CDR3 is 15 residues long. CDR1 and CDR2 (germline): SGHRS, YFSETQ. With 0 bases removed from V and 8 bases from J, the gap between germline ends came to 12 bases. The CDR3 loop is CASSLDQGEDSPLHF. Partial CDR3 DNA: TGCGCCAGCAGCTTGGATCAGGGTGAGGATTCACCC.

This clone was counted ten times or more. The read ends 3 residues shy of where the CDR3 ends; the end is completed using the germline J gene. The chain recombines TRBV7-9 with TRBJ1-1; no clear D gene. With 2 bases removed from V and 4 bases from J, the gap between germline ends came to 11 bases. Germline V lookup: CDR1 SEHNR, CDR2 FQNEAQ (reference sequence). The CDR3 totals 14 residues. CDR3 bases read: TGTGCCAGCAGCTTAAGTATGGAGGGCACTGAA. This translates into CASSLSMEGTE. The complete CDR3 protein is CASSLSMEGTEAFF.

This clone was recorded many times. The read ends 3 residues early relative to the CDR3; the germline J gene fills the gap. The rearrangement links TRBV6-2 or TRBV6-3 to TRBJ1-1; D possibly corresponds to TRBD1 (6 bases). The CDR3 sequence is 15 residues long. Germline V gene sequence: CDR1 MNHEY, CDR2 SVGEGT. CDR3 DNA (partial): TGTGCCAGCAGCTTAATTAGCGTCTCACAGGGTTGG. It specifies CASSLISVSQGW. The CDR3 reads in full as CASSLISVSQGWAFF.

This clone was found many times. The CDR3 end lies 3 residues beyond the end of the read and is filled in from the germline J gene. The chain couples TRBV5-1 to TRBJ1-1, with D perhaps TRBD1 (5 bases). Deletions cut 6 bases from V and 1 base from J, with 16 bases between. There are 15 residues in the CDR3. Germline V gene lookup returns CDR1 SGHRS and CDR2 YFSETQ. CDR3: CASKGSLGQNTEAFF. The covered CDR3 bases are TGCGCCAGCAAGGGCAGCCTGGGGCAGAACACTGAA.

In its sample, this clone was seen many times. The sequence runs out 3 residues before the end of the CDR3; the remainder is reconstructed from the germline J gene. V gene TRBV4-2 combines with J gene TRBJ1-2; D is possibly TRBD1 (5 bases). Trimming cost V 0 bases and J 3 bases, with 17 bases left between them. Germline CDR1 reads LGHNA; CDR2 reads YNFKEQ. The CDR3 sequence is 17 residues long. CDR3 region: CASSQEPPGGVDYGYTF. The covered CDR3 bases are TGTGCCAGCAGCCAAGAGCCGCCGGGGGGGGTGGACTATGGC.

This clone was observed many times. The CDR3 extends 3 residues past the end of the read, so its final part is completed from the germline J gene. The chain recombines TRBV15 with TRBJ2-5; D unclear. V shed 6 bases and J shed 1 base, with 15 bases lying between them. CDR1 LNHNV and CDR2 YYDKDF come from the germline V gene (reference sequence). CDR3 size: 15 residues. Here the CDR3 reads CATSPRGGFQETQYF. Partial CDR3 DNA: TGTGCCACCAGTCCCAGAGGTGGTTTCCAAGAGACC.

This clone was counted ten times or more. The CDR3 extends 3 residues past the end of the read, so its final part is completed from the germline J gene. V gene TRBV7-2 combines with J gene TRBJ2-7, with 10 bases that match TRBD1. Germline lookup yields CDR1 SGHTA and CDR2 FQGNSA. The CDR3 covers 16 residues. Unmatched junction bases numbered 8, after V lost 0 bases and J lost 6 bases. The CDR3 loop is CASSLARDRGNGEQYF. The sequenced CDR3 bases are TGTGCCAGCAGCTTAGCTAGGGACAGGGGAAATGGCGAG.

A word on this clone: The CDR3 end lies 3 residues beyond the end of the read and is filled in from the germline J gene. The V call is TRBV30, the J call TRBJ2-3; D is uncertain. Germline CDR1 is GTSNPN and CDR2 is SVGIG (reference sequence). The CDR3 spans 14 residues. The CDR3 is CAWSVSGGNQPQYF. The covered CDR3 bases are TGTGCCTGGAGTGTATCGGGTGGAAATCAGCCG.

In this sample, this clone turned up many times. The read terminates 3 residues before the CDR3 end, so the remaining end is supplied by the germline J gene. The chain uses TRBV5-1 and TRBJ2-2; 7 positions match TRBD1. With 0 bases clipped from V and 0 bases from J, the junction kept 5 bases outside the gene matches. CDR3 length: 17 residues. Germline assignment: CDR1 SGHRS and CDR2 YFSETQ. The CDR3 loop is CASSLDTGTANTGELFF. CDR3 DNA (partial): TGCGCCAGCAGCTTGGACACCGGGACAGCGAACACCGGGGAG.

This clone was seen a few times. Read data end 3 residues before the CDR3 end; the end is taken from the germline J gene. This chain connects TRBV7-9 to TRBJ2-4; a possible D gene is TRBD2 (5 bases). The CDR3 totals 11 residues. Germline assignment: CDR1 SEHNR and CDR2 FQNEAQ (reference sequence). The CDR3 loop is CASRRDYGQYF. The DNA read from the CDR3 is TGTGCCAGCAGGCGCGACTATGGT.

This clone appeared many times. The sequenced fragment ends 3 residues before the CDR3 boundary, so the rest is inferred from the germline J gene. V and J are TRBV19 and TRBJ2-7; 10 bases match TRBD2. With 3 bases clipped from V and 0 bases from J, the junction kept 2 bases outside the gene matches. This CDR3 spans 15 amino acids. Germline CDR1 is LNHDA and CDR2 is SQIVND (reference sequence). The sequenced part of the CDR3 DNA is TGTGCCAGTAGTATGAGGACTAGCGGCTCCTACGAG. This translates into CASSMRTSGSYE. The complete CDR3 reads CASSMRTSGSYEQYF.

This clone was observed many times. The sequenced fragment ends 3 residues before the CDR3 boundary, so the rest is inferred from the germline J gene. The gene calls are TRBV28 and TRBJ2-2; TRBD1 agrees at 8 bases. Germline lookup yields CDR1 MDHEN and CDR2 SYDVKM. The V segment lost 2 bases and the J segment 9 bases; nucleotides outside the gene matches: 5. The CDR3 covers 14 residues. The CDR3 DNA, read in part, is TGTGCCAGCAGTTTACTCTCAGGGGGCAGGGAG. It codes for CASSLLSGGRE. The CDR3 as a whole reads CASSLLSGGRELFF.

This clone was seen many times. This CDR3 is CASSKNQDIQYF. The CDR3 DNA, read in part, is TGTGCCAGCTCAAAAAACCAGGACATT. The genes are TRBV18 and TRBJ2-4; D is ambiguous. Read sequence stops 3 residues before the CDR3 end, and the germline J gene provides the missing end. From germline, CDR1 is KGHSH and CDR2 LQKENI. Trimming shortened V by 5 bases and J by 8 bases, and 10 bases separated the two germline ends. The CDR3 contains 12 residues.

As concerns this clone: The sequenced fragment ends 3 residues before the CDR3 boundary, so the rest is inferred from the germline J gene. This chain connects TRBV16 to TRBJ1-1, with D tentatively TRBD1 (6 bases). From germline, CDR1 is KGHSY and CDR2 FQNENV. The CDR3 is made up of 15 amino acids. The chain's CDR3 is CASSQFAGGLTEAFF. The part of the CDR3 DNA that was read is TGTGCCAGCAGCCAATTTGCGGGGGGCCTCACCGAA.